These 17 T cell receptor beta chains originate from one sample sequenced in a study of shared clonotypes between healthy human individuals (dated by TCRdb to 2020 to 2022). The library relied on the immunoSEQ multiplex PCR assay. TCRdb re-hosts the immuneACCESS table, in-frame sequences only. Its copies lack some clones; in the studies checked, an unresolved V gene accounts for under half of them, and the cause for the rest is not known. Counted in this sample were about 1,500,000 clones; roughly 96% of them appeared once. The ten top clones hold approximately 1.1% of the sample. Material for sequencing was naive CD4+ T cells sorted from blood. The cell subset or site label, as the study defines it: CD45RA+ positively selected. These receptors were taken from a man younger than 40 in good health.

This chain uses TRBV27 with TRBJ2-3; D could derive from TRBD1 or TRBD2 (5 bases each). Germline V gene data show CDR1 as MNHEY and CDR2 as SMNVEV (reference sequence). V lost 6 bases, J lost 1 base, and 20 bases lay in between. This CDR3 is 17 amino acids long. The DNA for the CDR3 is TGTGCCAGCAGAAGTTGGTTTGGGGGAAAGGGCACAGATACGCAGTATTTT. Translating it yields CASRSWFGGKGTDTQYF.

The chain combines TRBV18 with TRBJ2-1; 11 bases agree with TRBD2. The CDR3 is 15 residues long. The trim removed 6 bases at V and 5 bases at J, leaving 6 bases unmatched. Per germline, CDR1 KGHSH and CDR2 LQKENI. The CDR3 DNA sequence: TGTGCCAGCTCGTCGACTAGCGGGATTAACAATGAGCAGTTCTTC. Translated: CASSSTSGINNEQFF.

The chain is built from TRBV19 and TRBJ2-2, with D unclear. Germline CDR1 and CDR2: LNHDA and SQIVND (reference sequence). V dropped 6 bases and J dropped 6 bases, with 8 bases sitting between them. The CDR3 totals 12 residues. The CDR3 DNA follows: TGTGCCAGTAGCCCTCCTGCCGGGGAGCTGTTTTTT. This sequence encodes CASSPPAGELFF.

The J gene is TRBJ2-4, the V gene TRBV30; unclear D gene. The CDR3 has 11 residues. V shed 2 bases and J shed 10 bases, with 9 bases lying between them. Germline CDR1 is GTSNPN and CDR2 is SVGIG (reference sequence). DNA for the CDR3: TGTGCCTGGAGTCATGGCGATATTCAGTACTTC. This gives the protein CAWSHGDIQYF.

The genes are TRBV28 and TRBJ2-2; 7 bases align to TRBD1. Germline CDR1 is MDHEN and CDR2 is SYDVKM. This CDR3 spans 15 amino acids. Trimming at V came to 5 bases and at J to 1 base, leaving 4 bases not matched to a gene. This CDR3 reads CASSLRTGNTGELFF. CDR3 DNA sequence: TGTGCCAGCAGTCTTCGGACAGGGAACACCGGGGAGCTGTTTTTT.

The chain has TRBV7-9 and TRBJ2-2; 7 bases are shared with TRBD2. V gave up 6 bases and J gave up 2 bases; unmatched junction bases: 6. The CDR3 length is 15 residues. Germline values: CDR1 SEHNR, CDR2 FQNEAQ (reference sequence). DNA of the CDR3: TGTGCCAGCAGTGATCCTAGCGGTAACACCGGGGAGCTGTTTTTT. It encodes CASSDPSGNTGELFF.

The chain joins TRBV29-1 to TRBJ2-1; D may be TRBD1 or TRBD2 (5 bases each). The CDR3 extends over 13 amino acids. Trimming shortened V by 4 bases and J by 10 bases, and 17 bases separated the two germline ends. CDR1 and CDR2 from the germline V gene are SQVTM and ANQGSEA. CDR3: CSVGDGYVTEQFF. In DNA, the CDR3 is TGCAGCGTTGGGGACGGGTACGTAACCGAGCAGTTCTTC.

V is TRBV23-1 and J is TRBJ2-7; 7 positions match TRBD1. TRBV23-1 is sorted into the ORF group, with uncertain function. After removal of 3 bases from V and 1 base from J, the junction contained 15 bases not matched to a gene. This CDR3 is 18 amino acids long. CDR3 sequence: CASSHPLFWTGRSYEQYF. CDR3 DNA sequence: TGCGCCAGCAGTCACCCGCTCTTCTGGACAGGTCGATCCTACGAGCAGTACTTC.

The V call is TRBV19, the J call TRBJ2-6, with D maybe TRBD1 (6 bases). Germline V CDR1 and CDR2: LNHDA, SQIVND (reference sequence). The CDR3 loop spans 16 amino acids. Trimming removed 7 bases at V and 4 bases at J, with 17 bases between. CDR3 loop: CASNPRQVTGANVLTF. CDR3 DNA: TGTGCCAGTAACCCCCGACAGGTGACCGGGGCCAACGTCCTGACTTTC. Based on the CDR3 plus reference TRBV19 and TRBJ2-6, the full variable domain is DGGITQSPKYLFRKEGQNVTLSCEQNLNHDAMYWYRQDPGQGLRLIYYSQIVNDFQKGDIAEGYSVSREKKESFPLTVTSAQKNPTAFYLCASNPRQVTGANVLTFGAGSRLTVL.

This chain uses TRBV7-8 with TRBJ2-7; possibly TRBD2 for D (5 bases). Per the germline V gene, CDR1 is SGHVS and CDR2 is FQNEAQ. This CDR3 spans 14 amino acids. V was trimmed by 5 bases and J by 2 bases, leaving 13 bases between them. For the CDR3, the DNA is TGTGCCAGCAGCCCCCGAGAGGGCCCCTACGAGCAGTACTTC. It codes for CASSPREGPYEQYF.

This clone appeared a few times. V usage is TRBV7-9 and J usage is TRBJ2-5; D unclear. V dropped 5 bases and J dropped 0 bases, with 4 bases sitting between them. Germline V gene sequence: CDR1 SEHNR, CDR2 FQNEAQ (reference sequence). This CDR3 spans 12 amino acids. The CDR3 sequence: CASSDYQETQYF. The CDR3 nucleotides are TGTGCCAGCAGCGACTACCAAGAGACCCAGTACTTC.

As concerns this clone: This specimen includes other DNA sequences encoding the same CDR3. CDR3 coding DNA: TGCGCCAGCAGCCGAGACGGGACTAGCGGGAACAATGAGCAGTTCTTC. Protein product: CASSRDGTSGNNEQFF. The rearrangement joins TRBV5-1 to TRBJ2-1; 13 nucleotides line up with TRBD2. V trimming: 4 bases; J trimming: 5 bases; junction bases outside the gene matches: 6. In germline, CDR1 is SGHRS, CDR2 YFSETQ. The CDR3 is 16 amino acids.

The chain couples TRBV10-3 to TRBJ2-3; tentative D call: TRBD2 (5 bases). CDR1 ENHRY and CDR2 SYGVKD come from the germline V gene. V was trimmed by 5 bases and J by 4 bases, leaving 7 bases between them. There are 12 residues in the CDR3. In nucleotides, the CDR3 is TGTGCCATCAGTCGAGCGGCAGATACGCAGTATTTT. Translating gives CAISRAADTQYF.

V gene TRBV19 combines with J gene TRBJ2-7; D remains ambiguous. CDR3 length: 12 amino acids. Deletions cut 4 bases from V and 6 bases from J, with 10 bases between. In germline, CDR1 is LNHDA, CDR2 SQIVND (reference sequence). DNA for the CDR3: TGTGCCAGTAGTAATGGGTTTGGCGAGCAGTACTTC. Its protein product is CASSNGFGEQYF.

V and J are TRBV19 and TRBJ2-5; TRBD1 aligns across 8 bases. The CDR3 runs 15 residues. J gave up 4 bases and V 3 bases, and 7 bases lay outside the gene matches. Germline assignment: CDR1 LNHDA and CDR2 SQIVND (reference sequence). CDR3: CASSISWTGLETQYF. DNA for the CDR3: TGTGCCAGTAGTATTTCCTGGACAGGGCTAGAGACCCAGTACTTC.

The chain joins TRBV7-2 to TRBJ2-5; D not certain. The CDR3 has 13 amino acids. CDR1 SGHTA and CDR2 FQGNSA come from the germline V gene. Between the trimmed V and J ends, which lost 2 bases and 4 bases, there was a span of 8 bases. CDR3 coding DNA: TGTGCCAGCAGCTTAACGCAGAGAGAGACCCAGTACTTC. Translated, it gives CASSLTQRETQYF.

The chain combines TRBV5-1 with TRBJ2-1; TRBD2 is a possible D gene (6 bases). Trimming removed 0 bases from V and 7 bases from J, with 8 bases in between. The length of the CDR3 is 13 residues. Germline V gene sequence: CDR1 SGHRS, CDR2 YFSETQ. The CDR3 sequence: CASSLVLANEQFF. CDR3 in DNA: TGCGCCAGCAGCTTGGTTCTAGCGAATGAGCAGTTCTTC.